This TCR beta chain was found in a study of T-cell memory formation after mild COVID-19. Study overall: TCR clusters were mostly confined to one donor each. Overall study findings and caveats: Clones shrinking from day 15 to 85 showed even CD4/CD8 mixes; later expanders tilted CD4+. The second-wave clones peaking on day 37 were not confirmed as SARS-CoV-2-specific.

This clonotype showed up just a few times. Its antigen is currently unknown. V shed 0 bases and J shed 5 bases, with 16 bases lying between them. CDR1 LGHDT and CDR2 YNNKEL come from the germline V gene (reference sequence). CDR3 size: 16 residues. From the 5' RACE reads, TCRdb called clonotypes with MiXCR, one entry per CDR3 protein. The sample lists fewer than 450,000 distinct CDR3 sequences; roughly a quarter were seen once. The specimen was PBMCs or a T cell subset sorted from them (not recorded which). This receptor was identified in an adult woman who had mild COVID-19 (a few samples of this study predate the infection). Cell type and time point are not known. The gene calls are TRBV3-1 and TRBJ1-1, with D possibly being TRBD1 (5 bases). The CDR3 loop is CASSQENKGRETEAFF. CDR3 DNA sequence: TGTGCCAGCAGCCAAGAAAATAAGGGGCGCGAAACTGAAGCTTTCTTT.